A single T cell receptor (beta chain) is shown here with its context. No antigen is known for it. Base qualities are not recorded, but no much larger clone differs from it by a single base. The record originates from a study of blood T cell repertoires in COVID-19 (dated by TCRdb to the early 2020s). Context from the whole study: Samples from collaborators originated in the United States, Italy and Spain and spanned both the acute and convalescent phases of COVID-19. The material from the prospective study consisted of cDNA or gDNA derived from T cells, B-cell-depleted T cells, or PBMCs. Subjects who had been exposed to COVID-19, were actively infected with it, or had recovered from it provided the deeply sampled blood TCRbeta repertoires that made up the dataset. The repertoires were released in a freely available public database meant as a resource for research on the immune response to SARS-CoV-2. Samples were obtained from the ongoing ImmuneRACE study (first 160 participants) and from 1,254 subjects provided by 6 global collaborators. Sample metadata almost always included a de-identified subject ID, COVID-19 status, age in years and sex. Where HLA class I and class II types were available, the types were taken from metadata supplied by the sample provider, not from assay-based typing.

Each collaborating institution followed its own protocols to collect whole blood in K2EDTA tubes. For TCRbeta analysis, collaborators shipped samples in one of three forms: frozen whole blood, isolated PBMCs, or DNA extracted from either of those sample types. The V and J ends are trimmed by 6 bases and 10 bases, leaving 16 bases between them. Inclusive of the bounding cysteine and phenylalanine, the CDR3 is 14 residues long. Only the CDR3 part of the read is kept: 42 bases, read in frame from the first base. In the germline V gene, CDR1 corresponds to SNHLY and CDR2 to FYNNEI. TCRbeta CDR3 regions were amplified from genomic DNA by means of the immunoSEQ Assay, a bias-controlled multiplex PCR. The authors processed their data as follows. Nucleated cell counts per sample were estimated from amplification of reference gene primers within the assay. Sequence reads were collapsed and filtered to measure the absolute abundance of every unique TCRbeta CDR3 rearrangement. For each sample, productive Simpson clonality was calculated as the square root of Simpson's diversity index across productive rearrangements. TCRdb retrieved this table from immuneACCESS and kept in-frame rearrangements only. Not all clones are present; in checked studies, unresolved V genes account for under half, and no reason is known for the remainder. The V and J calls and clone size were taken over from that table, and D and trimming were inferred from the DNA. The sample includes approximately 270,000 clones, with approximately 83% observed a single time. Approximately 10% of the sample rests with the top ten.

General conclusions and limits of the study: The amount of clinical and demographic metadata varied by source and participant and was provided uncurated.

The clonotype comes from a woman in her 70s with acute or convalescent COVID-19. Material: peripheral blood. This receptor chain uses TRBV2 and TRBJ1-6; D gene: possibly TRBD1, on 5 matching bases. The nucleotide sequence reads TGTGCCAGCAGGACAGCTAGATTAGAGTCACCCCTCCACTTT. Its protein reads: CASRTARLESPLHF.